Presented here are 30 T cell receptor beta chains from one specimen sequenced in a study of shared clonotypes between healthy human individuals. Assay used: immunoSEQ multiplex PCR; TCRdb lists only in-frame clones, some missing. The sample lists under 1 million clones, over 90% seen once, with about 25% in the top ten. CD8 cells regarded as naive lacked CD45RO, were positively chosen for CCR7, and omitted terminally differentiated effector memory CD45RA+ cells. Sequencing was done on a sample of naive CD8+ T cells sorted from blood. The receptors come from a man aged 25 to 40 in good health.

The chain carries TRBV27 and TRBJ2-3, with 9 bases matching TRBD2. V lost 1 base and J lost 6; bases outside the gene matches: 8. The CDR3 totals 16 residues. From germline, CDR1 is MNHEY and CDR2 SMNVEV (reference sequence). This CDR3 reads CASSLWASGMVDTQYF. As DNA, the CDR3 is TGTGCCAGCAGTTTATGGGCTAGCGGGATGGTGGATACGCAGTATTTT.

This clone was seen only once. The chain recombines TRBV15 with TRBJ1-2; a possible D gene is TRBD1 (5 bases). CDR3 length equals 12 residues. Germline V gives CDR1 LNHNV, CDR2 YYDKDF (reference sequence). V dropped 5 bases and J dropped 7 bases, with 11 bases sitting between them. The CDR3 nucleotides read TGTGCCACCAGCGGCGGGGGTGGTGGCTACACCTTC. Residues: CATSGGGGGYTF.

In its sample, this clone was seen a few times. CDR3 nucleotides: TGCAGCGTCCCGGGACAGAACCTGGGCTACACCTTC. This encodes CSVPGQNLGYTF. The V gene is TRBV29-1, the J gene TRBJ1-2; TRBD1 aligns across 7 bases. Germline V gene data show CDR1 as SQVTM and CDR2 as ANQGSEA. The CDR3 runs to 12 residues. V shed 6 bases and J 8 bases; nucleotides not matched to a gene: 9. The full variable domain, with the rest looked up from reference TRBV29-1 and TRBJ1-2, is SAVISQKPSRDICQRGTSLTIQCQVDSQVTMMFWYRQQPGQSLTLIATANQGSEATYESGFVIDKFPISRPNLTFSTLTVSNMSPEDSSIYLCSVPGQNLGYTFGSGTRLTVV.

The chain uses TRBV9 and TRBJ1-4; 9 bases align to TRBD1. Germline V gene data show CDR1 as SGDLS and CDR2 as YYNGEE. V shed 4 bases and J 8 bases; nucleotides not matched to a gene: 15. This CDR3 has 17 amino acids. The CDR3: CASSSLRATGGYEKLFF. Written as DNA, the CDR3 is TGTGCCAGCAGCTCCCTCAGGGCGACAGGGGGTTACGAAAAACTGTTTTTT.

Concerning this clone itself: Other DNA sequences of this sample code for an identical CDR3. The chain links TRBV9 to TRBJ2-2, with no clear D. Germline-derived CDR1 and CDR2 are SGDLS and YYNGEE. The CDR3 spans 12 residues. Trimming stripped 0 bases from V and 5 bases from J, with 2 bases between. The DNA for the CDR3 is TGTGCCAGCAGCGTAGGAACCGGGGAGCTGTTTTTT. Amino acids: CASSVGTGELFF.

This sequence joins TRBV2 and TRBJ2-5; D is possibly TRBD2 (6 bases). The CDR3 length is 18 residues. Germline CDR1 and CDR2: SNHLY and FYNNEI. The V end was cut by 3 bases, the J end by 2 bases, with 22 bases between. The chain's CDR3 is CASSDRNGRNNDQETQYF. DNA of the CDR3: TGTGCCAGCAGTGATCGAAACGGGAGAAATAACGATCAAGAGACCCAGTACTTC.

This chain connects TRBV29-1 to TRBJ1-1; D call uncertain. Trimming stripped 7 bases from V and 7 bases from J, with 16 bases between. Germline CDR1 is SQVTM and CDR2 is ANQGSEA. There are 12 residues in the CDR3. As DNA, the CDR3 is TGCAGCGGGATGGGGAGTCCTTTTGAAGCTTTCTTT. It is translated as CSGMGSPFEAFF.

V usage is TRBV9 and J usage is TRBJ2-4, with a weak D call TRBD2 (6 bases). Trimming left V 0 bases short and J 7 bases short, with 11 bases between. This CDR3 is 14 amino acids long. Per the germline V gene, CDR1 is SGDLS and CDR2 is YYNGEE. The CDR3: CASSVAYGSNIQYF. In DNA, the CDR3 is TGTGCCAGCAGCGTAGCTTACGGGAGTAACATTCAGTACTTC.

The chain carries TRBV7-9 and TRBJ2-1, with 7 bases identical to TRBD2. This CDR3 spans 15 amino acids. In germline, CDR1 is SEHNR, CDR2 FQNEAQ (reference sequence). V was clipped by 6 bases and J by 0 bases; unmatched bases: 5. As DNA, the CDR3 is TGTGCCAGCAGGGAAGCGGGGAGCTCCTACAATGAGCAGTTCTTC. Protein: CASREAGSSYNEQFF.

This chain connects TRBV27 to TRBJ1-1; 8 nucleotides match TRBD1. Germline CDR1 reads MNHEY; CDR2 reads SMNVEV (reference sequence). The CDR3 has 14 residues. V lost 8 bases and J lost 4; bases outside the gene matches: 9. The CDR3 coding sequence is TGTGCCAGCCGATACAGGGGGGGAGGCACTGAAGCTTTCTTT. This codes for CASRYRGGGTEAFF.

J is TRBJ2-4 and V is TRBV6-1, with unresolved D. Germline V gene lookup returns CDR1 MNHNS and CDR2 SASEGT. The CDR3 consists of 16 residues. V lost 2 bases and J 1 base, leaving 12 bases between the germline ends. The CDR3 nucleotides read TGTGCCAGCAGTGAAAATGAGGTTTGGGCCAAAAACATTCAGTACTTC. Translation: CASSENEVWAKNIQYF.

V gene TRBV7-2 combines with J gene TRBJ1-1; no clear D. CDR1 is SGHTA and CDR2 is FQGNSA in the germline V gene. The V gene lost 6 bases and the J gene lost 0 bases, with 8 bases spanning the gap. The CDR3 is 13 residues long. For the CDR3, the DNA is TGTGCCAGCAGGAGGACCCTGAACACTGAAGCTTTCTTT. Its translation: CASRRTLNTEAFF.

About this clone: Other DNA sequences of this sample code for an identical CDR3. The chain employs TRBV4-1 and TRBJ2-7, with 11 bases aligning to TRBD1. Germline loops: CDR1 MGHRA, CDR2 YSYEKL. J was trimmed by 3 bases and V by 0 bases; bases with no gene match: 1. The CDR3 runs 15 residues. The DNA for the CDR3 is TGCGCCAGCAGCCAAGAAGGGACAGGGGGCTACGAGCAGTACTTC. It is translated as CASSQEGTGGYEQYF.

This chain joins TRBV5-1 and TRBJ2-4; 8 positions match TRBD1. With V trimmed by 3 bases and J by 6 bases, 5 bases remained unmatched. The length of the CDR3 is 14 residues. Germline CDR1 is SGHRS and CDR2 is YFSETQ. The CDR3, as DNA: TGCGCCAGCAGCTCGACAGGGGCGGGAAACATTCAGTACTTC. It encodes CASSSTGAGNIQYF.

Only one count was recorded for this clone. The chain combines TRBV7-6 with TRBJ2-3; TRBD1 agrees at 11 bases. V gave up 5 bases and J gave up 4 bases; unmatched junction bases: 5. Germline V gene sequence: CDR1 SGHVS, CDR2 FNYEAQ. The CDR3 runs 15 residues. The CDR3, as DNA: TGTGCCAGCAGCCCGAGGGACAGGGGGTCAGATACGCAGTATTTT. Its translation: CASSPRDRGSDTQYF.

The chain recombines TRBV19 with TRBJ2-6; D gene uncertain. V lost 4 bases to trimming and J lost 4 bases, with 8 bases between them. The CDR3 runs to 14 residues. From germline, CDR1 is LNHDA and CDR2 SQIVND (reference sequence). In DNA form, the CDR3 reads TGTGCCAGTAGTACAAGATCCGGGGCCAACGTCCTGACTTTC. Its translation: CASSTRSGANVLTF.

As DNA, the CDR3 is TGTGCCAGCAGTTTAGATAGACAGGGGGTTTCCTACGAGCAGTACTTC. It translates to CASSLDRQGVSYEQYF. The V and J genes are TRBV28 and TRBJ2-7; TRBD1 matches at 9 bases. V lost 2 bases and J lost 1; bases outside the gene matches: 6. Per germline, CDR1 MDHEN and CDR2 SYDVKM. The CDR3 is 16 residues long.

The chain joins TRBV29-1 to TRBJ2-1; D not certain. V was trimmed by 1 base and J by 6 bases, leaving 7 bases between them. Germline CDR1 reads SQVTM; CDR2 reads ANQGSEA. The CDR3 covers 12 residues. CDR3 sequence reads: CSVEGRINEQFF. Written as DNA, the CDR3 is TGCAGCGTTGAAGGGCGGATCAATGAGCAGTTCTTC.

V and J are TRBV7-2 and TRBJ2-7, with D unclear. CDR1 SGHTA and CDR2 FQGNSA come from the germline V gene. The CDR3 is 13 amino acids. Between the trimmed V and J ends, which lost 5 bases and 0 bases, there was a span of 8 bases. CDR3 sequence reads: CASSPEASYEQYF. The CDR3 bases are TGTGCCAGCAGCCCGGAAGCCTCCTACGAGCAGTACTTC.

This rearrangement joins TRBV7-2 to TRBJ2-7; 9 bases line up with TRBD2. CDR3 size: 14 residues. V lost 7 bases to trimming and J lost 1 base; unmatched junction nucleotides: 5. Per germline, CDR1 SGHTA and CDR2 FQGNSA. The CDR3 DNA follows: TGTGCCAGCACCCTAGCGGGACGTTCCTACGAGCAGTACTTC. Translated: CASTLAGRSYEQYF.

The rearrangement joins TRBV21-1 to TRBJ2-1; TRBD2, the D gene given by the table, was not confirmed from the DNA. TRBV21-1 is flagged as a pseudogene. The CDR3 has 23 amino acids. The CDR3 nucleotides read TGTGCCAGCAGCAATGGAGGGGACAAGCGGACTAGCGGGACCGCCCTCTCGGTTAATGAGCAGTTCTTC. Amino acids: CASSNGGDKRTSGTALSVNEQFF.

The chain carries TRBV5-4 and TRBJ2-1, with 11 bases aligning to TRBD2. CDR1 and CDR2 (germline): SGHNT, YYREEE (reference sequence). V was pared by 3 bases and J by 7 bases, with 9 bases of the junction left unmatched. The CDR3 spans 16 residues. For the CDR3, the DNA is TGTGCCAGCAGCTCTTTAGCGGGAGGGGCTTATAATGAGCAGTTCTTC. Translation gives CASSSLAGGAYNEQFF.

The V call is TRBV30, the J call TRBJ2-3; TRBD1 or TRBD2 may be the D gene (5 bases each). CDR3 length: 14 amino acids. Germline CDR1 and CDR2: GTSNPN and SVGIG (reference sequence). V lost 8 bases and J lost 0, with 15 bases in between. The CDR3 sequence is CAALKGTSTDTQYF. CDR3 DNA sequence: TGTGCCGCACTCAAAGGGACCAGCACAGATACGCAGTATTTT.

V is TRBV19 and J is TRBJ1-2; D possibly corresponds to TRBD1 (6 bases). Looked up from germline, CDR1 is LNHDA and CDR2 is SQIVND (reference sequence). V dropped 1 base and J dropped 8 bases, with 14 bases sitting between them. This CDR3 comprises 14 residues. For the CDR3, the DNA is TGTGCCAGTAGTATAGGTGCCAGGGGATCGGGCTACACCTTC. Its translation is CASSIGARGSGYTF.

This sequence joins TRBV5-1 and TRBJ2-7; 9 bases are a match to TRBD1. Germline V gene data show CDR1 as SGHRS and CDR2 as YFSETQ. Unmatched junction bases numbered 4, after V lost 0 bases and J lost 3 bases. CDR3 length: 15 residues. Here the CDR3 DNA reads TGCGCCAGCAGCTTGGGGACAGGGGAAATCTACGAGCAGTACTTC. It is translated as CASSLGTGEIYEQYF.

The chain combines TRBV11-1 with TRBJ2-3, with D unclear. The CDR3 sequence is 13 residues long. The V and J ends lost 1 base and 4 bases respectively, with 6 bases between them. Germline loops: CDR1 SGHAT, CDR2 FQDESV (reference sequence). The CDR3 is CASSLELADTQYF. The CDR3 DNA reads TGTGCCAGCAGCTTAGAATTAGCAGATACGCAGTATTTT.

This clone was detected a few times. The V and J genes are TRBV2 and TRBJ1-3; D uncertain. The V and J ends lost 2 bases and 1 base respectively, with 6 bases between them. In germline, CDR1 is SNHLY, CDR2 FYNNEI. This CDR3 contains 14 residues. The CDR3 DNA is TGTGCCAGCAGTGAACTAGTATCTGGAAACACCATATATTTT. Residues: CASSELVSGNTIYF.

The sample holds one count of this clone. The V gene is TRBV4-1, the J gene TRBJ2-2, with 9 bases aligning to TRBD1. V was clipped by 7 bases and J by 4 bases; unmatched bases: 4. The CDR3 has 14 amino acids. Looked up from germline, CDR1 is MGHRA and CDR2 is YSYEKL. The CDR3 DNA reads as TGCGCCAGCACCCGACAGGGGGGCACCGGGGAGCTGTTTTTT. Translation gives CASTRQGGTGELFF.

For the CDR3, the DNA is TGCGCCAGCAGTGGTAGCAGGGTGGCAATTCGTAGGGACAATGAGCAGTTCTTC. Protein product: CASSGSRVAIRRDNEQFF. The V and J genes are TRBV10-2 and TRBJ2-1; D might be TRBD1 (5 bases). The CDR3 covers 18 residues. Trimming cost V 4 bases and J 5 bases, with 24 bases left between them. CDR1 WSHSY and CDR2 SAAADI come from the germline V gene.

This chain connects TRBV2 to TRBJ1-5; 9 bases align to TRBD1. V shed 4 bases and J 2 bases; nucleotides not matched to a gene: 9. In germline, CDR1 is SNHLY, CDR2 FYNNEI. The length of the CDR3 is 17 residues. DNA for the CDR3: TGTGCCAGCAGTGTTGAGACAGGGGGAAGCGGCAATCAGCCCCAGCATTTT. This translates into CASSVETGGSGNQPQHF. Full variable domain (rest looked up from reference TRBV2 and TRBJ1-5): EPEVTQTPSHQVTQMGQEVILRCVPISNHLYFYWYRQILGQKVEFLVSFYNNEISEKSEIFDDQFSVERPDGSNFTLKIRSTKLEDSAMYFCASSVETGGSGNQPQHFGDGTRLSIL.